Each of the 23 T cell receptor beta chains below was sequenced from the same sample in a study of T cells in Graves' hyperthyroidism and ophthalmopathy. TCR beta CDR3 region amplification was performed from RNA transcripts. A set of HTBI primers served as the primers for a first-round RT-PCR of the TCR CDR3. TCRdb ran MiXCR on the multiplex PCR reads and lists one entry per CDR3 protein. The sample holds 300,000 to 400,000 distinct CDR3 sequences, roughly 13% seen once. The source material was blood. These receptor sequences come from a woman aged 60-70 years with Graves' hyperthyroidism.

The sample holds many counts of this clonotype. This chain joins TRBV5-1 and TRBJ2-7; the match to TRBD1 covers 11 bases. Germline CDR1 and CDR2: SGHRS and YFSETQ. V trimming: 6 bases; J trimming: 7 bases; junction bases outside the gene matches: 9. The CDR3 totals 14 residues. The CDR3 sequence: CASTLRTGGQEQYF. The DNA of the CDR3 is TGCGCCAGCACCCTCCGGACAGGGGGCCAAGAGCAGTACTTC.

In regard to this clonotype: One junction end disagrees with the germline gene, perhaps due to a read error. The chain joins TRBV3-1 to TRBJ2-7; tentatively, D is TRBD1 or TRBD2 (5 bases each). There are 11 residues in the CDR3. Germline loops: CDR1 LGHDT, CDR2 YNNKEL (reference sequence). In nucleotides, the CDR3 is TGTGCCAACAGCCACGGGGCAGAGCAGTACTTC. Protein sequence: CANSHGAEQYF.

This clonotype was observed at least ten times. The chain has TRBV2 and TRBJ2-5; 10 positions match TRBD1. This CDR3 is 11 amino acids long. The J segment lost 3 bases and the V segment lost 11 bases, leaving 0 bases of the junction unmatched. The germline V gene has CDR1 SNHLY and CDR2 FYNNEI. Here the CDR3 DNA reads TGTGCCGGGACAGGGGAAGAGACCCAGTACTTC. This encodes CAGTGEETQYF.

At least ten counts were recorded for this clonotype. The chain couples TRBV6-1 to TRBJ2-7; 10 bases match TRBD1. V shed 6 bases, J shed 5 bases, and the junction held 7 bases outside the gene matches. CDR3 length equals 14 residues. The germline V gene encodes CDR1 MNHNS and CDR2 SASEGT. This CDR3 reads CASRKTGGGHEQYF. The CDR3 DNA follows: TGTGCCAGCAGAAAGACAGGGGGCGGCCACGAGCAGTACTTC.

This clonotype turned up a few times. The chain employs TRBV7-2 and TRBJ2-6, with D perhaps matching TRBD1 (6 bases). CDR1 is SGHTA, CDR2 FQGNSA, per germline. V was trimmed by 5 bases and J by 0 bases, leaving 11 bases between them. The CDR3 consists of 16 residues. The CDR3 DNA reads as TGTGCCAGCAGCAAAAACAGGGTCTCTGGGGCCAACGTCCTGACTTTC. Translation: CASSKNRVSGANVLTF.

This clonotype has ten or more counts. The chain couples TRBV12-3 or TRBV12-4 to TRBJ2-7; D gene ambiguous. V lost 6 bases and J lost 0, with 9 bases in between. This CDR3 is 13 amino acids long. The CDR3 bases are TGTGCCAGCAGCGAGGCAGGCTCCTACGAGCAGTACTTC. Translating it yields CASSEAGSYEQYF.

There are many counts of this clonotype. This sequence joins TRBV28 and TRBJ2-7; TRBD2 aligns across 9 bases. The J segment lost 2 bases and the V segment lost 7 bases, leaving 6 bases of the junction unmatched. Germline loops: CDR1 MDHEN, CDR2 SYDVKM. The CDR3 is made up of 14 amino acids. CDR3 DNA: TGTGCCAGCACTAGCGGGATGTCCCCCTACGAGCAGTACTTC. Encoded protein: CASTSGMSPYEQYF.

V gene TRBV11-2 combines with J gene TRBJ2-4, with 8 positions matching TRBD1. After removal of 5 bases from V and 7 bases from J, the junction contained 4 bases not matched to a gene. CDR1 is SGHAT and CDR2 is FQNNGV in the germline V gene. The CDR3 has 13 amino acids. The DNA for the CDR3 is TGTGCCAGCAGCCGGACAGGGAGGAACATTCAGTACTTC. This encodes CASSRTGRNIQYF.

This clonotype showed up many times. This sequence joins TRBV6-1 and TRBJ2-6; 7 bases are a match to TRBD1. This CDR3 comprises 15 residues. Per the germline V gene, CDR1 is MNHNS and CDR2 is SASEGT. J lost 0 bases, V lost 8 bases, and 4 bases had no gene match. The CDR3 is CASETGTSGANVLTF. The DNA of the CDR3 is TGTGCCAGCGAGACAGGGACCTCTGGGGCCAACGTCCTGACTTTC.

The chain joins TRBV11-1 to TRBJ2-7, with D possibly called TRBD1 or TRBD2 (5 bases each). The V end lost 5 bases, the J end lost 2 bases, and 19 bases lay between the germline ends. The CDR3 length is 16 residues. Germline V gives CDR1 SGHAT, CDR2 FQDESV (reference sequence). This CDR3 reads CASSLNQGLLAYEQYF. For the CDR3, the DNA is TGTGCCAGCAGCCTCAATCAGGGCCTACTAGCCTACGAGCAGTACTTC.

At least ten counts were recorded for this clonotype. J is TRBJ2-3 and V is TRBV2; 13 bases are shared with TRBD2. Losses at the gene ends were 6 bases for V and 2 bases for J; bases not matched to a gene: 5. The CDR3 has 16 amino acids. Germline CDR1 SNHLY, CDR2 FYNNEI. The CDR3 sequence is CASSQGLAGHTDTQYF. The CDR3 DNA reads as TGTGCCAGCAGCCAGGGACTAGCGGGGCACACAGATACGCAGTATTTT.

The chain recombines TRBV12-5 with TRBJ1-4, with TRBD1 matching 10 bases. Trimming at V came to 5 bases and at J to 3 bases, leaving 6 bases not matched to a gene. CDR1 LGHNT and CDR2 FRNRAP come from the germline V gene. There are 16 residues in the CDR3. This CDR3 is CASGPTGGQANEKLFF. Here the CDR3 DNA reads TGTGCTAGTGGTCCGACAGGGGGCCAAGCTAATGAAAAACTGTTTTTT.

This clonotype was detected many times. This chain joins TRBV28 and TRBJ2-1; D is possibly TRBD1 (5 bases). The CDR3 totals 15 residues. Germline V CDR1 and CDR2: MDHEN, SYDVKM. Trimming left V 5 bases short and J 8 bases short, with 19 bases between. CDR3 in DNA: TGTGCCAGCAGTCATATGGGGCACCGGAAGGATGAGCAGTTCTTC. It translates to CASSHMGHRKDEQFF.

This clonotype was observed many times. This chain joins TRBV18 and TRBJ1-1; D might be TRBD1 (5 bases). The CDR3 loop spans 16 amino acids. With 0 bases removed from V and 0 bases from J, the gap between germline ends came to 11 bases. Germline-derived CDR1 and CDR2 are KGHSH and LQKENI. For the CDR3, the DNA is TGTGCCAGCTCACCACCCCGGGTGGGGGTGAACACTGAAGCTTTCTTT. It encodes CASSPPRVGVNTEAFF. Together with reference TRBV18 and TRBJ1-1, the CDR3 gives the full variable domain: NAGVMQNPRHLVRRRGQEARLRCSPMKGHSHVYWYRQLPEEGLKFMVYLQKENIIDESGMPKERFSAEFPKEGPSILRIQQVVRGDSAAYFCASSPPRVGVNTEAFFGQGTRLTVV.

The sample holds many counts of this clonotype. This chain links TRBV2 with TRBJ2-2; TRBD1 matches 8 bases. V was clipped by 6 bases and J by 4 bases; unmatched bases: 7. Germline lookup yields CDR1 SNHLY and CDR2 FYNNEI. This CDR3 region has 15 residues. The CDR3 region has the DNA TGTGCCAGCAGCAGACAGGGGAGTCGCACCGGGGAGCTGTTTTTT. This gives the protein CASSRQGSRTGELFF.

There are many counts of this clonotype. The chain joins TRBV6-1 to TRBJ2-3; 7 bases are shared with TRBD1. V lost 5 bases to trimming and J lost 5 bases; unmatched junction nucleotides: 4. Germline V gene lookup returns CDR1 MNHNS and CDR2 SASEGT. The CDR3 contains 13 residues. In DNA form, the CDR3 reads TGTGCCAGCAGTCTCGGGACAGAAGATACGCAGTATTTT. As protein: CASSLGTEDTQYF.

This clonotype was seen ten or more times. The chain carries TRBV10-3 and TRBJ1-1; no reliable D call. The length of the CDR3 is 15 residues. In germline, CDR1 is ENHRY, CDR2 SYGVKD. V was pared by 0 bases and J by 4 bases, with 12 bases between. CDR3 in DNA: TGTGCCATCAGTGAGTCTGGGCGACACGGCACTGAAGCTTTCTTT. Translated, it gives CAISESGRHGTEAFF.

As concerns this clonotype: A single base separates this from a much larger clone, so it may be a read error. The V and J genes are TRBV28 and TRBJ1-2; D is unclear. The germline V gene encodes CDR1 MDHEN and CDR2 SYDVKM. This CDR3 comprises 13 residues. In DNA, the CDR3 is TGTGCCGGCAGTCGTGACTGGGACTATGGCTACACCTTC. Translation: CAGSRDWDYGYTF.

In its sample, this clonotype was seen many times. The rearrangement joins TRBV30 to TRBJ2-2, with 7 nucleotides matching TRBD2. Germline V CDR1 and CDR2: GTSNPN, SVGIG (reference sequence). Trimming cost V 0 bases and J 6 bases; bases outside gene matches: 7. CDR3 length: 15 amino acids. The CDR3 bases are TGTGCCTGGAGTGTACTCGGGGGGAGCGCCGGGGAGCTGTTTTTT. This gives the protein CAWSVLGGSAGELFF.

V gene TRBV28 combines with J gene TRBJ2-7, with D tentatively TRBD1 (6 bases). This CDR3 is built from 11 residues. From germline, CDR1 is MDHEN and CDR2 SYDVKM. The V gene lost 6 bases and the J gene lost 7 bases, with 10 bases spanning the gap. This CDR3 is CASRPQGEQYF. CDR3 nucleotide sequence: TGTGCCAGCAGGCCCCAGGGGGAGCAGTACTTC.

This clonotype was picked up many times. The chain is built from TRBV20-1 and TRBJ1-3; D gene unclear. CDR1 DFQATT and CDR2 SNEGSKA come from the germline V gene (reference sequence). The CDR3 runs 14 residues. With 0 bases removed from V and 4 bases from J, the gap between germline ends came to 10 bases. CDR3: CSARDVVGGNTIYF. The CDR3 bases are TGCAGTGCTAGAGATGTCGTCGGCGGAAACACCATATATTTT.

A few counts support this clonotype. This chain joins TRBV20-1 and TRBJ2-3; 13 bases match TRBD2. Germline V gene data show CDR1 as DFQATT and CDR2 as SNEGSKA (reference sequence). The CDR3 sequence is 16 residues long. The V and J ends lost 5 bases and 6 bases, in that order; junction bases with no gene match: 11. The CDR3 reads CSAQRPGLAGADTQYF. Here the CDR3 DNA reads TGCAGTGCTCAGCGCCCAGGACTAGCGGGAGCGGATACGCAGTATTTT.

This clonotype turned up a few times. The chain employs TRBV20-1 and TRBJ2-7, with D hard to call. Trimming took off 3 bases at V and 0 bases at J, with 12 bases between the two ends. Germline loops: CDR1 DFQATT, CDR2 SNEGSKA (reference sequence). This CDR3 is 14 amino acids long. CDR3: CSASGGLSSYEQYF. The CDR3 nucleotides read TGCAGTGCTAGCGGCGGTTTGAGCTCCTACGAGCAGTACTTC.